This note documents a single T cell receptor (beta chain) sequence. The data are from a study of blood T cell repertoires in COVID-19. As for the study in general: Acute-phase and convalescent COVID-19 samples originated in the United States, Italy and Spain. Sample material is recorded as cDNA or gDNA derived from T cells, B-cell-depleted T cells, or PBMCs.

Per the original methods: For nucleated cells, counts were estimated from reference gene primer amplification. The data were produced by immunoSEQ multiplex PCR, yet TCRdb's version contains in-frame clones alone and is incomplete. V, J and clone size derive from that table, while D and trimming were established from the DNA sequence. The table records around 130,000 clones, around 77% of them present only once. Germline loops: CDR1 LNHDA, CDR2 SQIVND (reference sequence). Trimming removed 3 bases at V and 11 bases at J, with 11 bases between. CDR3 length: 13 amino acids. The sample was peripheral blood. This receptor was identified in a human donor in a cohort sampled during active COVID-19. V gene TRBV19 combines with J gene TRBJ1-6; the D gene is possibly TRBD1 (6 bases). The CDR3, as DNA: TGTGCCAGTAGTATCCCAGGGGACGCACCCCTCCACTTT. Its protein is CASSIPGDAPLHF. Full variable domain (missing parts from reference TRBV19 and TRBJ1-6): DGGITQSPKYLFRKEGQNVTLSCEQNLNHDAMYWYRQDPGQGLRLIYYSQIVNDFQKGDIAEGYSVSREKKESFPLTVTSAQKNPTAFYLCASSIPGDAPLHFGNGTRLTVT.